Each of the 16 T cell receptor beta chains below was sequenced from the same sample in a study. Via MiXCR, TCRdb re-called the RT-PCR reads, giving one row per CDR3 protein. Among about 680,000 distinct CDR3 sequences listed, approximately 15% were seen once. The sequenced sample was memory CD4+ T cells from blood. The receptors here all came from a female donor in good health, serving as a healthy control.

This clonotype has only a few counts. The V call is TRBV20-1, the J call TRBJ1-2, with 9 nucleotides matching TRBD1. The CDR3 is 16 residues long. The V gene end was trimmed by 7 bases and the J gene end by 0 bases; junction bases not matched to a gene: 12. CDR1 DFQATT and CDR2 SNEGSKA come from the germline V gene (reference sequence). In DNA form, the CDR3 reads TGCAGTGTTCGCTCGGTGGACAGGGGAGCTAACTATGGCTACACCTTC. Its protein product is CSVRSVDRGANYGYTF.

The chain has TRBV6-5 and TRBJ2-2, with 14 bases fitting TRBD2. The germline gives CDR1 MNHEY, CDR2 SVGAGI. V shed 4 bases, J shed 4 bases, and the junction held 8 bases outside the gene matches. The CDR3 totals 18 residues. DNA of the CDR3: TGTGCCAGCAGTTCACCGGGACTAGCGGGAGTAGGCACCGGGGAGCTGTTTTTT. The encoded protein is CASSSPGLAGVGTGELFF.

This clonotype was seen only a few times. J is TRBJ2-1 and V is TRBV7-2; tentatively, D is TRBD2 (7 bases). The CDR3 covers 15 residues. From germline, CDR1 is SGHTA and CDR2 FQGNSA. V was shortened by 5 bases and J by 6 bases, with 17 bases between the two germline ends. CDR3 sequence: CASSLVGGALNEQFF. The CDR3 DNA reads as TGTGCCAGCAGCCTGGTTGGGGGGGCCCTCAATGAGCAGTTCTTC.

The genes are TRBV4-2 and TRBJ2-3; tentatively, D is TRBD1 (6 bases). V was cut by 6 bases and J by 1 base, with 17 bases left in between. The V gene's germline CDR1 is LGHNA and CDR2 YNFKEQ. This CDR3 has 16 residues. The CDR3 is CASRPISPGGTDTQYF. In nucleotides, the CDR3 is TGTGCCAGCAGGCCGATATCCCCAGGGGGCACAGATACGCAGTATTTT.

The rearrangement joins TRBV3-1 to TRBJ2-1; TRBD2 agrees at 7 bases. Trimming at V came to 4 bases and at J to 5 bases, leaving 11 bases not matched to a gene. Germline assignment: CDR1 LGHDT and CDR2 YNNKEL (reference sequence). This CDR3 region has 16 residues. Here the CDR3 reads CASSPLGQRGHNEQFF. The CDR3 nucleotides are TGTGCCAGCAGCCCGCTTGGCCAGCGGGGACACAATGAGCAGTTCTTC.

This clonotype was seen a few times. This chain links TRBV20-1 with TRBJ2-1; 12 bases match TRBD1. The CDR3 sequence is 15 residues long. Germline trimming cut 4 bases from V and 6 bases from J; bases unmatched to any gene: 7. Germline lookup yields CDR1 DFQATT and CDR2 SNEGSKA (reference sequence). The CDR3 spells CSAISPGQGANEQFF. The DNA of the CDR3 is TGCAGTGCTATTAGCCCGGGACAGGGGGCCAATGAGCAGTTCTTC.

In this sample, this clonotype turned up a few times. The chain recombines TRBV28 with TRBJ1-2, with unresolved D. The CDR3 extends over 12 amino acids. Trimming shortened V by 4 bases and J by 2 bases, and 5 bases separated the two germline ends. From germline, CDR1 is MDHEN and CDR2 SYDVKM. The CDR3 DNA reads TGTGCCAGCAGTTCAGTAAACTATGGCTACACCTTC. Encoded protein: CASSSVNYGYTF.

This clonotype was observed at least ten times. The chain combines TRBV27 with TRBJ1-5, with D tentatively TRBD1 (6 bases). V was clipped by 5 bases and J by 0 bases, with 11 bases between them. CDR3 size: 15 residues. The germline CDR1 and CDR2 sequences are MNHEY and SMNVEV (reference sequence). In DNA form, the CDR3 reads TGTGCCAGCAGTGCCCGGACAGATAGCAATCAGCCCCAGCATTTT. Amino acid sequence: CASSARTDSNQPQHF.

This clonotype was seen at least ten times. This chain joins TRBV7-9 and TRBJ2-7; D assignment may be TRBD1 or TRBD2 (5 bases each). Germline V gene data show CDR1 as SEHNR and CDR2 as FQNEAQ (reference sequence). CDR3 length equals 14 residues. Deletions cut 6 bases from V and 4 bases from J, with 16 bases between. The CDR3 reads CASSQGDPVYEQYF. In nucleotides, the CDR3 is TGTGCCAGCAGTCAAGGGGACCCAGTATACGAGCAGTACTTC.

Ten or more counts support this clonotype. The CDR3 DNA is TGTGCCAGCAGTTACTCATTAGCGGTTGCGAACACCGGGGAGCTGTTTTTT. Its protein product is CASSYSLAVANTGELFF. The rearrangement uses TRBV6-5 and TRBJ2-2; TRBD2 might be the D (6 bases). The CDR3 totals 17 residues. Germline lookup yields CDR1 MNHEY and CDR2 SVGAGI. Trimming removed 0 bases from V and 0 bases from J, with 11 bases in between.

V gene TRBV28 combines with J gene TRBJ2-3, with 7 bases fitting TRBD2. CDR1 MDHEN and CDR2 SYDVKM come from the germline V gene. The CDR3 totals 15 residues. Unmatched junction bases numbered 5, after V lost 5 bases and J lost 0 bases. The chain's CDR3 is CASSNPGGSTDTQYF. CDR3 nucleotides: TGTGCCAGCAGTAACCCCGGGGGGAGCACAGATACGCAGTATTTT.

The rearrangement links TRBV14 to TRBJ1-6; D remains unclear. There are 15 residues in the CDR3. Germline V gene data show CDR1 as SGHDN and CDR2 as FVKESK. Deletions cut 4 bases from V and 4 bases from J, with 11 bases between. Written as DNA, the CDR3 is TGTGCCAGCAGCCCTACGGGAGCTTATAATTCACCCCTCCACTTT. This codes for CASSPTGAYNSPLHF. Based on the CDR3 plus reference TRBV14 and TRBJ1-6, the full variable domain is EAGVTQFPSHSVIEKGQTVTLRCDPISGHDNLYWYRRVMGKEIKFLLHFVKESKQDESGMPNNRFLAERTGGTYSTLKVQPAELEDSGVYFCASSPTGAYNSPLHFGNGTRLTVT.

V gene TRBV12-3 or TRBV12-4 combines with J gene TRBJ1-2; 7 bases align to TRBD1. This CDR3 has 16 residues. J was trimmed by 0 bases and V by 3 bases; bases with no gene match: 7. Here the CDR3 DNA reads TGTGCCAGCAGTTTGGTGTTAGGGGGCGCTAACTATGGCTACACCTTC. Protein product: CASSLVLGGANYGYTF.

This clonotype occurred a few times. This chain uses TRBV24-1 with TRBJ1-2; 9 positions agree with TRBD1. The CDR3 consists of 16 residues. Germline V gives CDR1 KGHDR, CDR2 SFDVKD. J was trimmed by 6 bases and V by 2 bases; bases with no gene match: 9. CDR3 protein: CATSDSGTGKVDGYTF. The DNA of the CDR3 is TGTGCCACCAGTGATTCGGGGACAGGGAAGGTCGATGGCTACACCTTC.

This clonotype was picked up a small number of times. The chain has TRBV4-3 and TRBJ2-3; D uncertain. This CDR3 is built from 17 residues. Per germline, CDR1 LGHNA and CDR2 YSLEER. The V end was cut by 0 bases, the J end by 5 bases, with 18 bases between. CDR3: CASSQERDRVAQDTQYF. CDR3 nucleotides: TGCGCCAGCAGCCAAGAACGCGACCGAGTAGCACAAGATACGCAGTATTTT.

Many counts were recorded for this clonotype. The CDR3 DNA reads TGTGCCAGCAGTGACTTCTCGGGACAGGGGGCTACGGGCTACACCTTC. Protein: CASSDFSGQGATGYTF. The chain uses TRBV6-1 and TRBJ1-2; TRBD1 matches at 12 bases. CDR1 MNHNS and CDR2 SASEGT come from the germline V gene. J was trimmed by 8 bases and V by 3 bases; bases with no gene match: 10. This CDR3 contains 16 residues.